The 15 T cell receptor beta chains in this list originate from one sample, sequenced in a study of response to subunit inactivated influenza vaccine. TCRdb fed the RT-PCR reads into MiXCR, producing one record per CDR3 protein. Of under 500,000 distinct CDR3 sequences in the sample, roughly 9.7% were seen once. The sample was PBMCs from blood, taken 35 to 45 days after vaccination. These receptors were collected from a man between 45 and 60 years old who received an inactivated influenza vaccine.

As regards this clonotype: A much more abundant neighbour one base away suggests this may be a read error. This sequence joins TRBV7-3 and TRBJ2-3; D remains ambiguous. V lost 2 bases and J lost 5, with 20 bases in between. CDR1 and CDR2 (germline): SGHTA, FQGTGA. The CDR3 totals 17 residues. CDR3 bases: TGTGCCAGCAGCTTAGACGGCGGTCCCCCTGGGATAGATACGCAGTATTTT. This translates into CASSLDGGPPGIDTQYF.

J is TRBJ2-7 and V is TRBV5-5; no definite D call. The CDR3 is 13 amino acids. CDR1 is SGHKS and CDR2 is YYEKEE in the germline V gene (reference sequence). V dropped 1 base and J dropped 3 bases, with 8 bases sitting between them. CDR3 nucleotides: TGTGCCAGCAGCTTGTACCGTGGCTACGAGCAGTACTTC. It encodes CASSLYRGYEQYF.

The V call is TRBV7-6, the J call TRBJ2-7; 7 nucleotides align to TRBD2. The CDR3 covers 15 residues. Germline CDR1 SGHVS, CDR2 FNYEAQ. Germline trimming cut 1 base from V and 2 bases from J; bases unmatched to any gene: 5. CDR3 DNA: TGTGCCAGCAGCTTAGGCATCAGCGGGACCTACGAGCAGTACTTC. This codes for CASSLGISGTYEQYF.

This clonotype occurred many times. The chain carries TRBV25-1 and TRBJ1-4; D unclear. This CDR3 comprises 10 residues. Per germline, CDR1 MGHDK and CDR2 SYGVNS. V was cut by 8 bases and J by 8 bases, with 6 bases left in between. The CDR3, as DNA: TGTGCCAGCTTGAGGGAAAAACTGTTTTTT. It encodes CASLREKLFF.

This clonotype was detected a few times. The V call is TRBV6-2 or TRBV6-3, the J call TRBJ2-7; no definite D call. CDR1 MNHEY and CDR2 SVGEGT come from the germline V gene. V shed 6 bases and J shed 3 bases, with 15 bases lying between them. CDR3 size: 14 residues. The CDR3 DNA follows: TGTGCCAGCAGAGCCCTAGGAGAAATCTACGAGCAGTACTTC. This encodes CASRALGEIYEQYF.

This clonotype showed up just a few times. The chain recombines TRBV6-1 with TRBJ2-1; tentative D call: TRBD2 (5 bases). This CDR3 has 14 residues. CDR1 MNHNS and CDR2 SASEGT come from the germline V gene. V lost 6 bases and J lost 6, with 15 bases in between. The DNA of the CDR3 is TGTGCCAGCAGCCCCCGGAGGACCTCCAATGAGCAGTTCTTC. Residues: CASSPRRTSNEQFF.

This clonotype has more than one count but fewer than ten. CDR3 bases: TGTGCCAGCAGTGAAACCCCAGGGTCCCAAGAGACCCAGTACTTC. This encodes CASSETPGSQETQYF. The chain recombines TRBV6-1 with TRBJ2-5, with D possibly matching TRBD1 (5 bases). Trimming stripped 2 bases from V and 1 base from J, with 11 bases between. The germline V gene has CDR1 MNHNS and CDR2 SASEGT. CDR3 length: 15 amino acids.

The V gene is TRBV6-1, the J gene TRBJ1-5, with TRBD1 identical over 9 bases. This CDR3 contains 14 residues. Germline loops: CDR1 MNHNS, CDR2 SASEGT. With 5 bases clipped from V and 9 bases from J, the junction kept 8 bases outside the gene matches. The chain's CDR3 is CASSHRTGVRPQHF. In DNA, the CDR3 is TGTGCCAGCAGTCATCGGACAGGGGTTCGGCCCCAGCATTTT.

With respect to this clonotype: A much larger clone lies a single base off, so this may be a read error. The chain combines TRBV20-1 with TRBJ2-2, with a tentative D call TRBD1 (6 bases). Germline values: CDR1 DFQATT, CDR2 SNEGSKA (reference sequence). The CDR3 contains 14 residues. The CDR3 loop reads CTARGQGSTGELFF. The CDR3 coding sequence is TGCACTGCTAGAGGGCAGGGGTCCACCGGGGAGCTGTTTTTT.

A word on this clonotype: Its ends do not fully match the called genes, so a read error is possible. This chain links TRBV29-1 with TRBJ2-1; D ambiguous. The CDR3 has 11 amino acids. Germline V gives CDR1 SQVTM, CDR2 ANQGSEA. The CDR3 reads CSVEVYNGQFF. CDR3 nucleotides: TGCAGCGTTGAAGTCTACAATGGGCAGTTCTTC.

J is TRBJ2-6 and V is TRBV4-3, with D perhaps TRBD1 or TRBD2 (5 bases each). Trimming left V 1 base short and J 0 bases short, with 16 bases between. CDR1 LGHNA and CDR2 YSLEER come from the germline V gene. The CDR3 has 19 amino acids. The CDR3 DNA sequence: TGCGCCAGCAGCCAAGTTTACTGGGGACGCAGCTCTGGGGCCAACGTCCTGACTTTC. Its protein product is CASSQVYWGRSSGANVLTF.

This clonotype appeared a few times. The DNA of the CDR3 is TGTGCCAGCAGTTTAGCTGTCGAGGGCACAGATACGCAGTATTTT. It translates to CASSLAVEGTDTQYF. This sequence joins TRBV12-3 or TRBV12-4 and TRBJ2-3, with no clear D. The CDR3 runs 15 residues. Trimming took off 0 bases at V and 1 base at J, with 8 bases between the two ends.

The rearrangement uses TRBV10-2 and TRBJ1-1, with 8 bases matching TRBD1. Trimming at V came to 6 bases and at J to 7 bases, leaving 7 bases not matched to a gene. Germline CDR1 reads WSHSY; CDR2 reads SAAADI. The CDR3 runs to 13 residues. The CDR3 here is CASRGQEHVEAFF. The CDR3 nucleotides are TGCGCCAGCAGGGGACAGGAACACGTTGAAGCTTTCTTT.

The genes are TRBV6-5 and TRBJ2-3, with D possibly being TRBD2 (6 bases). The CDR3 has 17 amino acids. The V gene's germline CDR1 is MNHEY and CDR2 SVGAGI. With 6 bases removed from V and 0 bases from J, the gap between germline ends came to 19 bases. CDR3 DNA sequence: TGTGCCAGCAGATTAAGGGACTTTTTCTCTAGCACAGATACGCAGTATTTT. This codes for CASRLRDFFSSTDTQYF.

This clonotype was picked up many times. The chain combines TRBV10-3 with TRBJ2-7, with TRBD1 matching over 7 bases. This CDR3 spans 13 amino acids. Trimming removed 9 bases from V and 0 bases from J; junction bases left unmatched: 5. Germline V gives CDR1 ENHRY, CDR2 SYGVKD. CDR3 region: CAIGQASSYEQYF. CDR3 coding DNA: TGTGCCATTGGACAGGCTAGCTCCTACGAGCAGTACTTC.